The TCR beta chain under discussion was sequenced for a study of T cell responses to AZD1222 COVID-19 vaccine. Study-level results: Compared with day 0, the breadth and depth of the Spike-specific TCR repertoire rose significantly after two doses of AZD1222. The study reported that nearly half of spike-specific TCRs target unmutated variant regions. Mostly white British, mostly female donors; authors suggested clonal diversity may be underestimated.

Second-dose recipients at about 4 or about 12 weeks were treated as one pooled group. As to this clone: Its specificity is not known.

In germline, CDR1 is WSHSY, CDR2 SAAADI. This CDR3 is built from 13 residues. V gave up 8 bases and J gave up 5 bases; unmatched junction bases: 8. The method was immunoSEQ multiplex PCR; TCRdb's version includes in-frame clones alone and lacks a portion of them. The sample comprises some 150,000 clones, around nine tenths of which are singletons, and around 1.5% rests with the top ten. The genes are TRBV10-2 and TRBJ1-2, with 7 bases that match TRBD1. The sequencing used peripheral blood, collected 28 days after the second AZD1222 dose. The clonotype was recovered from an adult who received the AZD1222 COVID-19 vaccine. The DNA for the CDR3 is TGCGCCAGCGGGGACAGAAGCGGTTATGGCTACACCTTC. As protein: CASGDRSGYGYTF.